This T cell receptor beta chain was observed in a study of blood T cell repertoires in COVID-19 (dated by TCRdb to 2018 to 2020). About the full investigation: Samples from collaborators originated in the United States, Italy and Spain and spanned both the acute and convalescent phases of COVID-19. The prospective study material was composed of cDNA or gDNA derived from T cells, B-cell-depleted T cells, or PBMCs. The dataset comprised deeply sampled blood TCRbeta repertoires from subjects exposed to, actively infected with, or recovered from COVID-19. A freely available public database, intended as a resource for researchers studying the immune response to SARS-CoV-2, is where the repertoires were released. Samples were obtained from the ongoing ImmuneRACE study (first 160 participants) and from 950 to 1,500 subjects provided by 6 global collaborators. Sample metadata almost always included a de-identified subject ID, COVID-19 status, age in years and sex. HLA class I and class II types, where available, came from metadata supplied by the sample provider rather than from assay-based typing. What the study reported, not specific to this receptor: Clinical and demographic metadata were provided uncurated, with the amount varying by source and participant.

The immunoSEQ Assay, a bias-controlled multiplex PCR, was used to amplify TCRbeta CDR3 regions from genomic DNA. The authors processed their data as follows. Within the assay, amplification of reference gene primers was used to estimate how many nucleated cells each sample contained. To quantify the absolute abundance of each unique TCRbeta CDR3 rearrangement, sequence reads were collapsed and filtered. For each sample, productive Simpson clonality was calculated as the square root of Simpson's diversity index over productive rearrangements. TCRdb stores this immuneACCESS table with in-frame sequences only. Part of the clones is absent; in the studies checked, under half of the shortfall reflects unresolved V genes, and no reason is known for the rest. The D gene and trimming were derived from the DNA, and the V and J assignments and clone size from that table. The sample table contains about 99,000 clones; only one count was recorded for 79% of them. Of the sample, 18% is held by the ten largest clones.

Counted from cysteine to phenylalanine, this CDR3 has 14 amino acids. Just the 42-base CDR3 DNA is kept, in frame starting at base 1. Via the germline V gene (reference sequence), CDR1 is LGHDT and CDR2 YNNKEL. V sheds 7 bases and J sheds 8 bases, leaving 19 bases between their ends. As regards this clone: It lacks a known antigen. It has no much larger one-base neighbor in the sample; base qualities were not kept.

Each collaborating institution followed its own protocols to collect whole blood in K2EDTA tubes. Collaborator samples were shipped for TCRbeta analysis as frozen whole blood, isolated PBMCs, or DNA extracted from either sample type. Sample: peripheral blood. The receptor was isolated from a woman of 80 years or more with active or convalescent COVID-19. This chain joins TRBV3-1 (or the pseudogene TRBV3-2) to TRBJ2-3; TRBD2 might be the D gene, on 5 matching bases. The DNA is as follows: TGTGCCAGCACCCCCGGGCTAGCTTTGGGTACGCAGTATTTT. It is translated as CASTPGLALGTQYF.